Here is one T cell receptor (beta chain) with its context. J gave up 6 bases and V 4 bases, and 10 bases lay outside the gene matches. Germline-derived CDR1 and CDR2 are SGHRS and YFSETQ. The CDR3 spans 16 residues. The data were taken from a study of blood T cell repertoires in COVID-19. Study as a whole: PBMCs, B-cell-depleted T cells, or T cells were the source of the cDNA or gDNA that made up the material.

Sequencing used immunoSEQ multiplex PCR; TCRdb keeps in-frame clones, though not all of them. The sample has roughly 150,000 clones, more than 80% seen once. Sequencing was carried out using peripheral blood. This TCR was recovered from a woman in her forties with acute or convalescent COVID-19. This chain uses TRBV5-1 with TRBJ2-5; 12 nucleotides align to TRBD2. The CDR3 DNA reads TGCGCCAGCAGCAATGCTCTAGCGGGAGGGCAGAAGACCCAGTACTTC. Translated: CASSNALAGGQKTQYF.